The next 15 T cell receptor beta chains were all read from a single sample in a study of naive and memory T cell subsets. TCR cDNA received a 3' ligated oligonucleotide that carried a UMI. Amplification of ligated cDNA took four PCR rounds with SP2 and nested alpha and beta constant primers. TCRdb passed the 5' RACE reads through MiXCR, listing each CDR3 protein once. The repertoire holds roughly 30,000 distinct CDR3 sequences, with 16% as singletons. The receptors derive from a female donor in good health.

Concerning this clonotype itself: This may stem from a read error, because a much larger clone lies one nucleotide away. The chain uses TRBV29-1 and TRBJ2-7; D gene uncertain. V was shortened by 7 bases and J by 3 bases, with 7 bases between the two germline ends. The germline V gene encodes CDR1 SQVTM and CDR2 ANQGSEA. This CDR3 contains 10 residues. CDR3 in amino acids: CSARDYEQYF. CDR3 nucleotide sequence: TGCAGCGCCCGAGACTACGAGCAGTACTTC.

This clonotype came up a few times. This chain links TRBV20-1 with TRBJ2-5; D could derive from TRBD1 or TRBD2 (5 bases each). V lost 2 bases and J lost 3, with 16 bases in between. The CDR3 has 15 residues. Germline V gene data show CDR1 as DFQATT and CDR2 as SNEGSKA (reference sequence). The CDR3 loop is CSARFRTGLKETQYF. The CDR3 nucleotides are TGCAGTGCTAGATTTCGAACGGGGCTCAAAGAGACCCAGTACTTC.

This clonotype was counted ten times or more. This rearrangement joins TRBV6-1 to TRBJ1-5; 7 positions match TRBD1. The CDR3 loop spans 14 amino acids. Losses at the gene ends were 8 bases for V and 2 bases for J; bases not matched to a gene: 6. Germline assignment: CDR1 MNHNS and CDR2 SASEGT. The CDR3 bases are TGTGCCAGCGGAGACAGGGAGGGCAATCAGCCCCAGCATTTT. This sequence encodes CASGDREGNQPQHF.

This clonotype was seen many times. This chain connects TRBV6-5 to TRBJ1-2; possibly TRBD1 for D (5 bases). The ends were cut back, 6 bases at V and 5 bases at J, with 13 bases in the middle. The CDR3 is 13 residues long. CDR1 is MNHEY and CDR2 is SVGAGI in the germline V gene. The CDR3 region is CASRTRVGYGYTF. The DNA of the CDR3 is TGTGCCAGCAGGACCAGGGTAGGGTATGGCTACACCTTC.

This clonotype has more than one count but fewer than ten. A much larger clone lies one base from this, so it may be a read error. This chain uses TRBV11-2 with TRBJ1-5, with TRBD1 matching 11 bases. The J call may not be correct, given that the DNA end is closer to TRBJ2-3. The CDR3 contains 15 residues. Germline V gene sequence: CDR1 SGHAT, CDR2 FQNNGV. This chain's CDR3 is CASSGTGGPNQPQYF. The CDR3 coding sequence is TGTGCCAGCAGCGGGACAGGGGGTCCCAATCAGCCCCAGTATTTT.

This clonotype came up many times. This sequence joins TRBV5-1 and TRBJ2-7; 8 bases line up with TRBD1. V trimming: 2 bases; J trimming: 3 bases; junction bases outside the gene matches: 4. Germline V lookup: CDR1 SGHRS, CDR2 YFSETQ. The CDR3 extends over 14 amino acids. CDR3 DNA sequence: TGCGCCAGCAGCTTATCAGGGGGCGGCTACGAGCAGTACTTC. This translates into CASSLSGGGYEQYF.

A single count supports this clonotype. This chain links TRBV6-6 with TRBJ2-2; D may be TRBD2 (5 bases). The CDR3 length is 20 residues. The V gene lost 2 bases and the J gene lost 4 bases, with 26 bases spanning the gap. Looked up from germline, CDR1 is MNHNY and CDR2 is SVGAGI (reference sequence). In DNA, the CDR3 is TGTGCCAGCAGTTACCGAAATAACCGAGGGCCTAAGAGGACCACCGGGGAGCTGTTTTTT. Translating gives CASSYRNNRGPKRTTGELFF.

In its sample, this clonotype was seen a few times. This CDR3 is CASRRADSSTDTQYF. The CDR3, as DNA: TGTGCCAGCCGGAGGGCAGACTCTAGCACAGATACGCAGTATTTT. The gene calls are TRBV6-1 and TRBJ2-3; D possibly corresponds to TRBD2 (6 bases). Germline V gives CDR1 MNHNS, CDR2 SASEGT. CDR3 size: 15 residues. The ends were cut back, 8 bases at V and 0 bases at J, with 15 bases in the middle.

This clonotype has only a few counts. This chain connects TRBV27 to TRBJ1-1; weak D call: TRBD1 (5 bases). CDR3 length: 17 residues. From germline, CDR1 is MNHEY and CDR2 SMNVEV (reference sequence). V gave up 1 base and J gave up 4 bases, with 19 bases separating them. The CDR3 DNA reads as TGTGCCAGCAGTTTATTTGGGAGGGCTGGTGGGGGCACTGAAGCTTTCTTT. Its protein is CASSLFGRAGGGTEAFF.

This clonotype was recorded many times. The rearrangement links TRBV10-3 to TRBJ2-7, with D hard to call. The germline V gene has CDR1 ENHRY and CDR2 SYGVKD. The germline V and J ends were trimmed by 0 bases and 2 bases, with 11 bases remaining between them. The CDR3 has 15 amino acids. The CDR3 spells CAISESFGPTYEQYF. Here the CDR3 DNA reads TGTGCCATCAGTGAGTCATTCGGGCCTACCTACGAGCAGTACTTC.

V and J are TRBV27 and TRBJ2-1; TRBD2 matches at 11 bases. Unmatched junction bases numbered 8, after V lost 8 bases and J lost 5 bases. This CDR3 is built from 15 residues. The germline V gene encodes CDR1 MNHEY and CDR2 SMNVEV (reference sequence). The CDR3 protein is CASVALAGEHNEQFF. The CDR3 DNA follows: TGTGCCAGCGTCGCACTAGCGGGGGAACACAATGAGCAGTTCTTC.

This clonotype was seen ten or more times. The genes are TRBV29-1 and TRBJ2-2; D is ambiguous. Looked up from germline, CDR1 is SQVTM and CDR2 is ANQGSEA. This CDR3 is built from 13 residues. V lost 4 bases to trimming and J lost 1 base, with 7 bases between them. The chain's CDR3 is CSVGHGNTGELFF. CDR3 coding DNA: TGCAGCGTTGGGCATGGGAACACCGGGGAGCTGTTTTTT.

Only a few counts were recorded for this clonotype. CDR3 coding DNA: TGTGCCAGCAGCCGACTACTGGGCGGGGGGAGCAACACCGGGGAGCTGTTTTTT. It is translated as CASSRLLGGGSNTGELFF. The J gene is TRBJ2-2, the V gene TRBV6-5; 8 bases agree with TRBD2. Germline CDR1 is MNHEY and CDR2 is SVGAGI. The junction had 14 bases not matched to a gene; V was cut back by 6 bases and J by 2 bases. The length of the CDR3 is 18 residues.

This clonotype was found many times. The gene calls are TRBV29-1 and TRBJ2-4; a possible D gene is TRBD1 (6 bases). The CDR3 runs 17 residues. Trimming pared 0 bases from V and 0 bases from J, leaving 15 bases between. The germline V gene has CDR1 SQVTM and CDR2 ANQGSEA. CDR3 sequence: CSVEDKSGDLAKNIQYF. CDR3 DNA sequence: TGCAGCGTTGAAGATAAGTCAGGGGACCTAGCCAAAAACATTCAGTACTTC.

The rearrangement links TRBV2 to TRBJ1-6, with 7 bases aligning to TRBD1. Germline V gives CDR1 SNHLY, CDR2 FYNNEI. V was clipped by 5 bases and J by 7 bases; unmatched bases: 8. This CDR3 region has 15 residues. The DNA of the CDR3 is TGTGCCAGCAGTTTCGACAGGGAGGGCAATTCACCCCTCCACTTT. Encoded protein: CASSFDREGNSPLHF. The whole variable domain, filled in from reference TRBV2 and TRBJ1-6, reads EPEVTQTPSHQVTQMGQEVILRCVPISNHLYFYWYRQILGQKVEFLVSFYNNEISEKSEIFDDQFSVERPDGSNFTLKIRSTKLEDSAMYFCASSFDREGNSPLHFGNGTRLTVT.